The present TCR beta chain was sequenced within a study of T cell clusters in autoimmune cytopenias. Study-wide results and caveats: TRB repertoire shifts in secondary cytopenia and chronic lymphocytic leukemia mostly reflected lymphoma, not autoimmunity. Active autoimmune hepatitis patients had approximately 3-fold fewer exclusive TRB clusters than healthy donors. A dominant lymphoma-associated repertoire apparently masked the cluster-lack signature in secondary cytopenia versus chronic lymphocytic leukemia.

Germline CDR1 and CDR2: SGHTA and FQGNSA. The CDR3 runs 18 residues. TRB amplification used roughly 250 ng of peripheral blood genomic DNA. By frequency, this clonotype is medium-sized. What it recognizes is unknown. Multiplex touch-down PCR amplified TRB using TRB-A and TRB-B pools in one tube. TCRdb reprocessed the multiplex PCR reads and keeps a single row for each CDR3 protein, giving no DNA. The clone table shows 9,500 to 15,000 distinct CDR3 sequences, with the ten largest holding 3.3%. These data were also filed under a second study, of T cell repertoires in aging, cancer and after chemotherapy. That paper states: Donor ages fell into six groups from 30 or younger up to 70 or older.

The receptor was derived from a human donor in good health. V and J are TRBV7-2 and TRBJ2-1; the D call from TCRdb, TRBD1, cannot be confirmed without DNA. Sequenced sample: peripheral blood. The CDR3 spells CASSPGHLGTISYNEQFF.